This T cell receptor beta chain was sequenced during a study of early T cells in non-severe SARS-CoV-2 infection. MiXCR, run by TCRdb on the 5' RACE reads, gives a single entry per CDR3 protein. The sample includes almost 85,000 distinct CDR3 sequences, 9.5% to 13% of them seen just once. V lost 0 bases and J 9 bases, leaving 6 bases between the germline ends. The CDR3 sequence is 11 residues long. CDR1 and CDR2 from the germline V gene are DFQATT and SNEGSKA (reference sequence). This sequence was found in an adult who was a healthcare worker with PCR-confirmed SARS-CoV-2 infection or an uninfected control (not recorded which). Sequenced input: whole blood. This chain joins TRBV20-1 and TRBJ2-1; the D is unclear. CDR3 coding DNA: TGCAGTGCTAGAGATAGGGTTGAGCAGTTCTTC. Translation: CSARDRVEQFF.